These 8 T cell receptor beta chains were sequenced from one sample in a study of identical twins. From the 5' RACE reads, TCRdb called clonotypes with MiXCR, one entry per CDR3 protein. The sample lists around 1.7 million distinct CDR3 sequences; about 32% were seen once. The specimen was cord blood. All receptors come from a newborn girl in good health.

This clonotype turned up a few times. The CDR3 here is CASSPGANQPQHF. The CDR3 DNA is TGTGCCAGCAGCCCAGGGGCAAATCAGCCCCAGCATTTT. The chain couples TRBV7-9 to TRBJ1-5; possible D gene TRBD1, 6 bases. V dropped 5 bases and J dropped 4 bases, with 9 bases sitting between them. The CDR3 runs 13 residues. Germline CDR1 is SEHNR and CDR2 is FQNEAQ (reference sequence). The full variable domain, completed using reference TRBV7-9 and TRBJ1-5, is DTGVSQNPRHKITKRGQNVTFRCDPISEHNRLYWYRQTLGQGPEFLTYFQNEAQLEKSRLLSDRFSAERPKGSFSTLEIQRTEQGDSAMYLCASSPGANQPQHFGDGTRLSIL.

The V call is TRBV6-5, the J call TRBJ1-1; 7 bases align to TRBD1. The CDR3 contains 14 residues. CDR1 and CDR2 (germline): MNHEY, SVGAGI. Trimming took 2 bases from V and 2 from J; bases not matched to a gene: 2. The CDR3 DNA reads TGTGCCAGCAGTTACGGGACAGACAACACTGAAGCTTTCTTT. Translated, it gives CASSYGTDNTEAFF.

The rearrangement links TRBV5-1 to TRBJ2-1; TRBD1 aligns across 10 bases. The V gene end was trimmed by 2 bases and the J gene end by 8 bases; junction bases not matched to a gene: 4. The CDR3 length is 14 residues. Germline V gene data show CDR1 as SGHRS and CDR2 as YFSETQ. CDR3 DNA: TGCGCCAGCAGCTTCCGGGACAGGGGCTATGAGCAGTTCTTC. Its translation is CASSFRDRGYEQFF.

This chain connects TRBV6-6 to TRBJ1-2; 10 bases align to TRBD1. Germline loops: CDR1 MNHNY, CDR2 SVGAGI (reference sequence). There are 13 residues in the CDR3. The J segment lost 10 bases and the V segment lost 7 bases, leaving 9 bases of the junction unmatched. The CDR3 region has the DNA TGTGCCAGCACTCCGGACAGGGGGGATGACTACACCTTC. Translation: CASTPDRGDDYTF.

The chain is built from TRBV7-9 and TRBJ2-7; 8 positions agree with TRBD2. CDR1 and CDR2 (germline): SEHNR, FQNEAQ (reference sequence). The junction had 7 bases not matched to a gene; V was cut back by 6 bases and J by 3 bases. The CDR3 totals 14 residues. The CDR3 reads CASRVAGRGYEQYF. Written as DNA, the CDR3 is TGTGCCAGCAGAGTAGCGGGGAGGGGCTACGAGCAGTACTTC.

This sequence joins TRBV29-1 and TRBJ2-5; D remains ambiguous. V was pared by 3 bases and J by 2 bases, with 10 bases between. The length of the CDR3 is 13 residues. Germline loops: CDR1 SQVTM, CDR2 ANQGSEA. For the CDR3, the DNA is TGCAGCGTTGAGAAAGCGAGGCAAGAGACCCAGTACTTC. It codes for CSVEKARQETQYF.

The chain combines TRBV6-5 with TRBJ2-3; 8 bases align to TRBD2. The J segment lost 1 base and the V segment lost 2 bases, leaving 5 bases of the junction unmatched. Germline V gene lookup returns CDR1 MNHEY and CDR2 SVGAGI. This CDR3 contains 16 residues. The CDR3 loop reads CASSYAGRARTDTQYF. The CDR3 DNA is TGTGCCAGCAGTTACGCCGGGAGGGCCCGCACAGATACGCAGTATTTT.

This clonotype was detected only a few times. The genes are TRBV12-3 or TRBV12-4 and TRBJ1-1; 7 bases line up with TRBD1. Trimming took 5 bases from V and 4 from J; bases not matched to a gene: 10. This CDR3 contains 15 residues. The CDR3 loop is CASSPQGGGGTEAFF. The DNA for the CDR3 is TGTGCCAGCAGTCCCCAGGGGGGCGGGGGCACTGAAGCTTTCTTT.